This T cell receptor beta chain was retrieved from a study of blood T cell repertoires in COVID-19. Deletions cut 9 bases from V and 5 bases from J, with 16 bases between. From germline, CDR1 is SGHAT and CDR2 FQNNGV. The CDR3 runs 13 residues. In the original analysis: Amplifying reference gene primers gave estimates of nucleated cell counts. Method: immunoSEQ multiplex PCR; TCRdb's copy keeps in-frame clones and lacks some. The DNA gave D and trimming, while V, J and clone size come from that table. The sample lists about 400,000 clones; around nine tenths were seen once. The source material was PBMCs or T cells enriched from blood (not recorded which). The clonotype originates from a woman aged 45-65 years who had recovered from COVID-19. The chain recombines TRBV11-2 with TRBJ2-5; D perhaps matches TRBD2 (5 bases). Here the CDR3 reads CASERSRGETQYF. Here the CDR3 DNA reads TGTGCCAGTGAGAGGTCTCGCGGGGAGACCCAGTACTTC. Complete variable domain (other parts from reference TRBV11-2 and TRBJ2-5): EAGVAQSPRYKIIEKRQSVAFWCNPISGHATLYWYQQILGQGPKLLIQFQNNGVVDDSQLPKDRFSAERLKGVDSTLKIQPAKLEDSAVYLCASERSRGETQYFGPGTRLLVL.